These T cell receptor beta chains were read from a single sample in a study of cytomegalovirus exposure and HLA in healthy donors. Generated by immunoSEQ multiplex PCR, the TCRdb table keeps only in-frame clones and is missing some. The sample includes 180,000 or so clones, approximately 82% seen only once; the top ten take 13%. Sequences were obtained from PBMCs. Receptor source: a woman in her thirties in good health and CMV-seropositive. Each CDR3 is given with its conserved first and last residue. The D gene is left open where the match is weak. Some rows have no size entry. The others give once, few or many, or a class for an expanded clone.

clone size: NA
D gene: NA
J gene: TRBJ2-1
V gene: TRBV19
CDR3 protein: CASSIVGEGANEQFF
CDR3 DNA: TGTGCCAGTAGTATAGTGGGAGAGGGCGCGAATGAGCAGTTCTTC

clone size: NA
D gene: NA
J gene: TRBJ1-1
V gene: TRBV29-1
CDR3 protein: CSVESEAPEAFF
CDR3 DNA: TGCAGCGTTGAGTCTGAGGCCCCTGAAGCTTTCTTT

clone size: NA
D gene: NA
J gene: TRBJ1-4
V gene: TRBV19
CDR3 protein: CASFAGGEKLFF
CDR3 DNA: TGTGCCAGTTTTGCCGGGGGTGAAAAACTGTTTTTT

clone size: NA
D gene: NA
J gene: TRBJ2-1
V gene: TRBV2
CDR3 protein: CASRGTPYNEQFF
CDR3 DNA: TGTGCCAGCAGGGGCACGCCCTACAATGAGCAGTTCTTC

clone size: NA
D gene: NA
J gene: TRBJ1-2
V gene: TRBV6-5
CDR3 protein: CASHGQYRNYGYTF
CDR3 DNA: TGTGCCAGTCATGGACAGTACCGTAACTATGGCTACACCTTC

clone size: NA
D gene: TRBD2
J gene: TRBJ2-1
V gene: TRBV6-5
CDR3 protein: CASSYAHGRGFNEQFF
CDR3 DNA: TGTGCCAGCAGTTACGCCCACGGGCGGGGGTTTAATGAGCAGTTCTTC

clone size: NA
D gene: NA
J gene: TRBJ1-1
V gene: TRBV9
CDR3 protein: CASSVGGGETEAFF
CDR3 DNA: TGTGCCAGCAGCGTAGGAGGCGGGGAGACTGAAGCTTTCTTT

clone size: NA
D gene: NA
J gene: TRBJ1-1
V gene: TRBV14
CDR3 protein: CASSPRSGMAFF
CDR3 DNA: TGTGCCAGCAGTCCCCGCAGTGGCATGGCTTTCTTT

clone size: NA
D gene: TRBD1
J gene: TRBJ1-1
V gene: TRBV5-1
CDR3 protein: CASSRTGQTNTEAFF
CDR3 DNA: TGCGCCAGCAGTCGAACGGGACAGACGAACACTGAAGCTTTCTTT

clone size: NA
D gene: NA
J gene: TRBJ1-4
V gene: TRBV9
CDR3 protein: CASSPGGPPNEKLFF
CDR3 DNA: TGTGCCAGCAGCCCGGGGGGACCTCCTAATGAAAAACTGTTTTTT

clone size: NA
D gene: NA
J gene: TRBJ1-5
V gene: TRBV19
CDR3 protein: CASSVSNQPQHF
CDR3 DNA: TGTGCCAGTAGCGTTAGCAATCAGCCCCAGCATTTT

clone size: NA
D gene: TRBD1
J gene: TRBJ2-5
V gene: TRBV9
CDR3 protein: CASSVGQGETQYF
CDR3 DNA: TGTGCCAGCAGCGTAGGACAGGGTGAGACCCAGTACTTC

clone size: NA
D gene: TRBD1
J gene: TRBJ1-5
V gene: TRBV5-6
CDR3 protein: CASSLQGGNQPQHF
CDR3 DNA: TGTGCCAGCAGCTTACAGGGGGGCAATCAGCCCCAGCATTTT

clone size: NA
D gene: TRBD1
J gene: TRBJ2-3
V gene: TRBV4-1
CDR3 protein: CASSQGSTGGRADTQYF
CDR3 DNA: TGCGCCAGCAGCCAAGGCTCGACAGGGGGGAGGGCAGATACGCAGTATTTT

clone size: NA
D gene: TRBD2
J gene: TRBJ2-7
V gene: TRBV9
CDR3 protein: CASSVGRVGSGSSYEQYF
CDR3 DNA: TGTGCCAGCAGCGTAGGAAGGGTGGGTAGCGGGAGCTCCTACGAGCAGTACTTC

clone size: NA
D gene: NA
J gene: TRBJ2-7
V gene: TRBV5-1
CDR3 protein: CASSLEAEDYEQYF
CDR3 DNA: TGCGCCAGCAGCTTGGAGGCAGAGGACTACGAGCAGTACTTC

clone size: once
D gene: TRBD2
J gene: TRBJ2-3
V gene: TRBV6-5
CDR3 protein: CASSTLAASTDTQYF
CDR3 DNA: TGTGCCAGCAGTACCCTAGCGGCTAGCACAGATACGCAGTATTTT

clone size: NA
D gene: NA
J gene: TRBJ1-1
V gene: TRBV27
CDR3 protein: CASSLFQGYEAFF
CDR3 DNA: TGTGCCAGCAGTTTATTTCAGGGGTATGAAGCTTTCTTT

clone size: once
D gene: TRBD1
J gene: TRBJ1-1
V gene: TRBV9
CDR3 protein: CASSAVDRAFF
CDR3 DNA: TGTGCCAGCAGCGCCGTCGACAGGGCCTTCTTT

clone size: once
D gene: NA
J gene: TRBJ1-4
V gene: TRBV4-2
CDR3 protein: CASSQRVRGTNEKLFF
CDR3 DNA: TGTGCCAGCAGCCAGAGGGTCCGGGGAACTAATGAAAAACTGTTTTTT

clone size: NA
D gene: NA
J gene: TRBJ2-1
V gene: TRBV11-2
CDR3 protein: CASSWGLYNEQFF
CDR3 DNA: TGTGCCAGCAGCTGGGGCCTCTACAATGAGCAGTTCTTC

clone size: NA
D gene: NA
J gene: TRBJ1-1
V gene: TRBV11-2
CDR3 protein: CASSLYQGYTEAFF
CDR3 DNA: TGTGCCAGCAGCTTATACCAGGGCTACACTGAAGCTTTCTTT

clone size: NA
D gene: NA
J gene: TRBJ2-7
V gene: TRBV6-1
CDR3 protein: CASSVAGGGTYEQYF
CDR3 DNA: TGTGCCAGCAGTGTCGCGGGTGGGGGGACCTACGAGCAGTACTTC

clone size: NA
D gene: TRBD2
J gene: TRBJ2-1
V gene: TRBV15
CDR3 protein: CATSRIWPSGNEQFF
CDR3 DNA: TGTGCCACCAGCAGAATCTGGCCTAGCGGCAATGAGCAGTTCTTC

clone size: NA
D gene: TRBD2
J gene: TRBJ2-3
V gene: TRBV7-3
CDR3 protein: CASSLLAGVPDTQYF
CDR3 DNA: TGTGCCAGCAGCTTACTAGCGGGAGTCCCAGATACGCAGTATTTT

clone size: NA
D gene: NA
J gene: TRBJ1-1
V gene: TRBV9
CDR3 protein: CASSLTGGQNTEAFF
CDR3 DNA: TGTGCCAGCAGCCTCACCGGTGGGCAGAACACTGAAGCTTTCTTT

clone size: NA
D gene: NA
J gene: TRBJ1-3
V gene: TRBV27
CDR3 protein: CASSFSRYPGNTIYF
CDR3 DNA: TGTGCCAGCAGTTTCTCCCGGTATCCTGGAAACACCATATATTTT

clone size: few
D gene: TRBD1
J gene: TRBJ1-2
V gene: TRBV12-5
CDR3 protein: CASGLGAQGSSYTF
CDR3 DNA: TGTGCTAGTGGTTTGGGAGCACAGGGGTCGAGCTACACCTTC

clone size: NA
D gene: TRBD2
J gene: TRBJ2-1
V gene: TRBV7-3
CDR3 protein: CASSLTQLAASYNEQFF
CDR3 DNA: TGTGCCAGCAGCTTAACTCAGCTAGCGGCCTCATACAATGAGCAGTTCTTC

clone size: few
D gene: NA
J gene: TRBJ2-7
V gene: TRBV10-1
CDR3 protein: CASYVRGNASYEQYF
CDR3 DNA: TGCGCCAGCTACGTCCGGGGGAACGCATCCTACGAGCAGTACTTC

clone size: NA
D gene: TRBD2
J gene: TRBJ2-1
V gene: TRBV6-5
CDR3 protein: CASSSGSRNEQFF
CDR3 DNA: TGTGCCAGCTCGAGCGGGAGTAGGAATGAGCAGTTCTTC

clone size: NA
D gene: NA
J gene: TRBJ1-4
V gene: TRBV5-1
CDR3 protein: CASSFLGALATNEKLFF
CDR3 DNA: TGCGCCAGCAGCTTTTTGGGGGCGTTAGCAACTAATGAAAAACTGTTTTTT

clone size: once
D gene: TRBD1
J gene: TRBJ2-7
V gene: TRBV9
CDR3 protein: CASSGGQGGAYEQYF
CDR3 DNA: TGTGCCAGCAGCGGAGGACAGGGTGGGGCCTACGAGCAGTACTTC

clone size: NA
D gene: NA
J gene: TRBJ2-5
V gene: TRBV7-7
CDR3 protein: CASSLVGGETQYF
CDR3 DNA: TGTGCTAGCAGCTTAGTCGGCGGAGAGACCCAGTACTTC

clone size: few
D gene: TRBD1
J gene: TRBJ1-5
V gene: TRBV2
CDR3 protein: CASSVDRGNQPQHF
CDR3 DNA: TGTGCCAGCAGCGTGGACAGGGGGAATCAGCCCCAGCATTTT

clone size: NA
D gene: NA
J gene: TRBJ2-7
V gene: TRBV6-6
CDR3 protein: CASSSQVYEQYF
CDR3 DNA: TGTGCCAGCAGTTCACAGGTCTACGAGCAGTACTTC

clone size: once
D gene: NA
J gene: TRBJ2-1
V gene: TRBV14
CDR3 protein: CASSIAGTGFFF
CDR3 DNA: TGTGCCAGCAGCATAGCCGGAACAGGGTTCTTCTTC

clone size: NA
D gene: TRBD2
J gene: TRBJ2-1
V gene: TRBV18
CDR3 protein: CASSPGTSNNEQFF
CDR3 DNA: TGTGCCAGCTCACCCGGGACTAGTAACAATGAGCAGTTCTTC

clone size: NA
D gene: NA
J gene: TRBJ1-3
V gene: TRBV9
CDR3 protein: CASSVAMGGVIGNTIYF
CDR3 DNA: TGTGCCAGCAGCGTAGCTATGGGGGGAGTTATCGGAAACACCATATATTTT

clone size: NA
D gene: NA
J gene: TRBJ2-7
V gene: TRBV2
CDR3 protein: CASRGTNYEQYF
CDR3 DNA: TGTGCCAGCAGGGGCACAAACTACGAGCAGTACTTC

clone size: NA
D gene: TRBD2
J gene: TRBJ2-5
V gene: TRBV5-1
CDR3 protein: CASSPGGLAGETQYF
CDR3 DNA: TGCGCCAGCAGCCCCGGGGGACTAGCGGGAGAGACCCAGTACTTC

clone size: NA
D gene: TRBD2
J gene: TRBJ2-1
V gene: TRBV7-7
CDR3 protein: CASSLGRANEQFF
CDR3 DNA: TGTGCTAGCAGCCTGGGGAGGGCGAATGAGCAGTTCTTC

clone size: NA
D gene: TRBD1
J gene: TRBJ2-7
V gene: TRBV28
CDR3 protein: CASSRSRGILGEQYF
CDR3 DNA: TGTGCCAGCAGCCGGAGCAGGGGGATCCTAGGGGAGCAGTACTTC

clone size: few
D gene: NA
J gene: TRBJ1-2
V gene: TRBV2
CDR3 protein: CASVRQPPYGYTF
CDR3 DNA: TGTGCCAGCGTTAGACAGCCCCCCTATGGCTACACCTTC

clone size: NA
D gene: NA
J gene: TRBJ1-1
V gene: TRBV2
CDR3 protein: CASSEEFLGAFF
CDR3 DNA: TGTGCCAGCAGTGAAGAATTCCTTGGCGCTTTCTTT

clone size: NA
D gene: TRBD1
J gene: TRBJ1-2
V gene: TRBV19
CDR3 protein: CASTITGDDYGYTF
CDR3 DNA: TGTGCCAGTACCATTACAGGGGACGACTATGGCTACACCTTC

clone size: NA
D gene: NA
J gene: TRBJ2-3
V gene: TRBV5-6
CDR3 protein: CASSLNQGWKADTQYF
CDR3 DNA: TGTGCCAGCAGCTTGAACCAGGGATGGAAGGCAGATACGCAGTATTTT

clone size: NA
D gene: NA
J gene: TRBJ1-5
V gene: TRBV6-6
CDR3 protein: CASRSRVGQPQHF
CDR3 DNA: TGTGCCAGCAGAAGCAGGGTTGGTCAGCCCCAGCATTTT

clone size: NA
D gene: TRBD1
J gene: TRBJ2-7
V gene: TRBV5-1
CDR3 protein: CASSLETGAYEQYF
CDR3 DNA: TGCGCCAGCAGCTTGGAGACAGGGGCCTACGAGCAGTACTTC

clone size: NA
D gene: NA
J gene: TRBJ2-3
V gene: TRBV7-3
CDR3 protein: CASSLTGTDTQYF
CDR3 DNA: TGTGCCAGCAGCCTCACAGGCACAGATACGCAGTATTTT

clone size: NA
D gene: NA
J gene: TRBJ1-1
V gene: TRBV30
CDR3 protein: CACPGNSRFTEAFF
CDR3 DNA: TGTGCCTGCCCCGGGAACAGTCGATTCACTGAAGCTTTCTTT

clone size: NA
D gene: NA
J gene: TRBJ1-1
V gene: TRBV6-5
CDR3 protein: CASSRQVTTEAFF
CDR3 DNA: TGTGCCAGCAGTAGACAGGTTACTACTGAAGCTTTCTTT